These T cell receptor beta chains were read from a single sample in a study of blood T cell repertoires in COVID-19. Generated by immunoSEQ multiplex PCR, the TCRdb table keeps only in-frame clones and is missing some. The sample lists about 210,000 clones, about 89% occurring once. The sample comprised peripheral blood. The receptor set was obtained from a woman aged 40 to 50 with acute or convalescent COVID-19. CDR3s include the opening cysteine and the closing phenylalanine or tryptophan. D genes are given only for firm matches. Expanded clones are given a class, and other clones once, few, many or no size at all.

d_call,v_call,j_call,clone_size,cdr3_nt,cdr3_aa
NA,TRBV6-1,TRBJ1-6,NA,TGTGCCAGCAGTGAAGGGAGGGGTTCACCCCTCCACTTT,CASSEGRGSPLHF
NA,TRBV7-7,TRBJ2-5,NA,TGTGCCAGCAGCCCACATCTTTCTTACCAAGAGACCCAGTACTTC,CASSPHLSYQETQYF
NA,TRBV10-3,TRBJ2-5,NA,TGTGCCATCAAAGATCAGTACCAAGAGACCCAGTACTTC,CAIKDQYQETQYF
NA,TRBV27,TRBJ1-4,NA,TGTGCCAGCAGTTTATGGGGGGAACCGAATGAAAAACTGTTTTTT,CASSLWGEPNEKLFF
NA,TRBV2,TRBJ1-2,once,TGTGCCAGCAGTGAATTTACCCAGTATGGCTACACCTTC,CASSEFTQYGYTF
NA,TRBV5-1,TRBJ1-1,NA,TGCGCCAGCAACCAGGGGAGCATGAACACTGAAGCTTTCTTT,CASNQGSMNTEAFF
TRBD1,TRBV30,TRBJ1-5,few,TGTGCCTGGAGTACCGGGACAGGTCATAGCAATCAGCCCCAGCATTTT,CAWSTGTGHSNQPQHF
NA,TRBV2,TRBJ1-1,NA,TGTGCCAGCAGTGGGGAGTTTACTGAAGCTTTCTTT,CASSGEFTEAFF
TRBD1,TRBV6-1,TRBJ2-2,few,TGTGCCAGCAGTGACGGGACAGGGTCCGGGGAGCTGTTTTTT,CASSDGTGSGELFF
TRBD1,TRBV6-5,TRBJ1-5,NA,TGTGCCAGCACGCCCGGGACAGCGCTGGGGCCCCAGCATTTT,CASTPGTALGPQHF
NA,TRBV19,TRBJ1-2,NA,TGTGCCAGAGGGGGGGACTATGGCTACACCTTC,CARGGDYGYTF
NA,TRBV12-2,TRBJ2-2,NA,TGTGCAAGTCGCTTAAGGCGGGGGGGCTTGAACACCGGGGAGCTGTTTTTT,CASRLRRGGLNTGELFF
TRBD2,TRBV10-1,TRBJ2-1,once,TGCGCCAGCAGTGAGGTCTCGCGGGGGGTCAATGAGCAGTTCTTC,CASSEVSRGVNEQFF
NA,TRBV30,TRBJ1-5,once,TGTGCCTGGAGTGTGGACAGCGATCAGCCCCAGCATTTT,CAWSVDSDQPQHF
TRBD2,TRBV2,TRBJ2-3,NA,TGTGCCAGCAGGGGGGGACTAGCGGGGATGGCAGATACGCAGTATTTT,CASRGGLAGMADTQYF
NA,TRBV7-9,TRBJ1-2,once,TGTGCCAGCAGCTCGGGACTTCCAGATGGCTACACCTTC,CASSSGLPDGYTF
NA,TRBV10-1,TRBJ1-1,NA,TGCGCCAGCTCCTGGGGGCTGAACACTGAAGCTTTCTTT,CASSWGLNTEAFF
TRBD1,TRBV2,TRBJ2-2,NA,TGTGCCAGCAGTGAAGGGTCGGGACAGGGCTGGGAGCTGTTTTTT,CASSEGSGQGWELFF
NA,TRBV9,TRBJ1-6,few,TGTGCCAGCAGCGTAGCTGGCAGGTATAATTCACCCCTCCACTTT,CASSVAGRYNSPLHF
TRBD1,TRBV11-2,TRBJ1-2,NA,TGTGCCAGCAGCTTTAATAAGGACAGGGGCAACTATGGCTACACCTTC,CASSFNKDRGNYGYTF
NA,TRBV7-2,TRBJ1-2,NA,TGTGCCAGCAGCCCCGGCGAGGGGGATTTCTATGGCTACACCTTC,CASSPGEGDFYGYTF
NA,TRBV9,TRBJ2-5,NA,TGTGCCAGCAGCGTAGGGGGGGGCAAAGAGACCCAGTACTTC,CASSVGGGKETQYF
NA,TRBV12-5,TRBJ1-1,NA,TGTGCTAGTGGTTTGGCTTATATCCCTGAAGCTTTCTTT,CASGLAYIPEAFF
NA,TRBV5-1,TRBJ1-3,NA,TGCGCCAGCAGCTTGGCCGACTTCTCTGGAAACACCATATATTTT,CASSLADFSGNTIYF
NA,TRBV9,TRBJ1-2,NA,TGTGCCAGCAGCGTAGGACAGAATGCCTATGGCTACACCTTC,CASSVGQNAYGYTF
NA,TRBV18,TRBJ1-1,NA,TGTGCCAGCTCCCTTACTAGGATAGGCAGCTTGAACACTGAAGCTTTCTTT,CASSLTRIGSLNTEAFF
NA,TRBV15,TRBJ1-2,NA,TGTGCCACCAGCAGAGAAGAGGGTGATGGCTACACCTTC,CATSREEGDGYTF
NA,TRBV5-4,TRBJ2-3,NA,TGTGCCAGCAGCTTACACACAGATACGCAGTATTTT,CASSLHTDTQYF
TRBD2,TRBV9,TRBJ2-1,NA,TGTGCCAGCAGCGTAGTTTGGGCGGGGGGGCAAAATGAGCAGTTCTTC,CASSVVWAGGQNEQFF
NA,TRBV12-5,TRBJ1-2,NA,TGTGCTAGTGGTTTGACACAGCGGGGCTACACCTTC,CASGLTQRGYTF
NA,TRBV5-1,TRBJ2-1,NA,TGCGCCAGCAGAGATAGAGGAACCGCAGCTCATGAGCAGTTCTTC,CASRDRGTAAHEQFF
NA,TRBV5-4,TRBJ2-1,once,TGTGCCAGCAGCTCAAAACTAGCAATAGACAATGAGCAGTTCTTC,CASSSKLAIDNEQFF
NA,TRBV2,TRBJ1-2,NA,TGTGCCAGCAGTAATCCAGGTGTCCATGGCTACACCTTC,CASSNPGVHGYTF
NA,TRBV5-1,TRBJ1-1,NA,TGCGCCAGCAGCCCCTTGAGGGTAGAGAACACTGAAGCTTTCTTT,CASSPLRVENTEAFF
TRBD2,TRBV7-8,TRBJ2-5,NA,TGTGCCAGCAGCCCCGGGGGGGGGCGGAGGGAGACCCAGTACTTC,CASSPGGGRRETQYF
TRBD1,TRBV6-5,TRBJ1-2,NA,TGTGCCAGCAGTCACGGGACAGGGAAAAACTATGGCTACACCTTC,CASSHGTGKNYGYTF
TRBD1,TRBV5-1,TRBJ2-3,NA,TGCGCCAGCAGCACCGCGACAGGGGGTCGTAGCACAGATACGCAGTATTTT,CASSTATGGRSTDTQYF
TRBD1,TRBV6-1,TRBJ1-2,once,TGTGCCAGCAGTGACGAGACAGGGCCAGGTGGCTACACCTTC,CASSDETGPGGYTF
NA,TRBV15,TRBJ1-1,NA,TGTGCCACCAGCAGAGATGAGGCGGCGGAGATGAACACTGAAGCTTTCTTT,CATSRDEAAEMNTEAFF
TRBD1,TRBV7-6,TRBJ2-3,NA,TGTGCCAGCAGCCCAAAACAGGGGCATAGCACAGATACGCAGTATTTT,CASSPKQGHSTDTQYF
TRBD1,TRBV15,TRBJ1-5,NA,TGTGCCACCAGAGGGACAGGGCTTCGCAATCAGCCCCAGCATTTT,CATRGTGLRNQPQHF
NA,TRBV27,TRBJ2-1,NA,TGTGCCAGCATGGGTGGGGCGCGGGGTTACAATGAGCAGTTCTTC,CASMGGARGYNEQFF
NA,TRBV7-2,TRBJ1-2,NA,TGTGCCAGCAGCTTAGGGACAGATAATGGCTACACCTTC,CASSLGTDNGYTF
NA,TRBV2,TRBJ1-5,NA,TGTGCCAGCAGTGAAGTAGGGCAGGGACAGCCCCAGCATTTT,CASSEVGQGQPQHF
NA,TRBV25-1,TRBJ2-3,NA,TGTGCCAGCAGTGAGATTGCTCGGGTCCGCGCGGGAGATACGCAGTATTTT,CASSEIARVRAGDTQYF
TRBD1,TRBV2,TRBJ1-1,once,TGTGCCAGCAGCCCGGGACAGAGGAACACTGAAGCTTTCTTT,CASSPGQRNTEAFF
TRBD1,TRBV2,TRBJ1-2,NA,TGTGCCAGCAGTTACGGACAGGGGGGCTATGGCTACACCTTC,CASSYGQGGYGYTF
TRBD1,TRBV5-1,TRBJ2-5,NA,TGCGCCAGCAGCTTACAGGGGTACCAAGAGACCCAGTACTTC,CASSLQGYQETQYF
NA,TRBV10-3,TRBJ1-1,once,TGTGCCATCAGTGTGCCGGGACATTCCGAAGCTTTCTTT,CAISVPGHSEAFF
NA,TRBV18,TRBJ1-1,NA,TGTGCCAGCTCACCTGCAGGCACTAACACTGAAGCTTTCTTT,CASSPAGTNTEAFF
NA,TRBV7-8,TRBJ1-1,NA,TGTGCCAGCAGTTGGACAGCCAGGCGTCAGAACACTGAAGCTTTCTTT,CASSWTARRQNTEAFF
TRBD1,TRBV12-3/TRBV12-4,TRBJ1-1,NA,TGTGCCAGCAGTTTCGGGACAGAAGAAGCTTTCTTT,CASSFGTEEAFF
TRBD1,TRBV27,TRBJ1-2,NA,TGTGCCAGCAGACCTTTGGACAGGGGACTTGGAGGCTACACCTTC,CASRPLDRGLGGYTF
TRBD1,TRBV5-1,TRBJ1-1,NA,TGCGCCAGCAGCTTGGACCGACAGGGCACTGAAGCTTTCTTT,CASSLDRQGTEAFF
TRBD1,TRBV4-1,TRBJ1-2,NA,TGCGCCAGCAGCCATAGTCAGGGGGCGAACTATGGCTACACCTTC,CASSHSQGANYGYTF
TRBD1,TRBV3-1/TRBV3-2,TRBJ1-5,few,TGTGCCAGCAGCCAATGGCAGGGGGATCAGCCCCAGCATTTT,CASSQWQGDQPQHF